A single sample is the source of the 27 T cell receptor beta chains below, sequenced in a study of regulatory T cells in long-lasting Graves disease. Through Arm-PCR of CDR3 regions and iRepertoire HTBI primers, TCR beta libraries were built. TCRdb called the multiplex PCR reads again in MiXCR, with one record for every CDR3 protein. In the table there are some 370,000 distinct CDR3 sequences, 12% of which are singletons. The time point denotes: newly diagnosed GD, antithyroid drugs for less than 3 months. The TCR library was made from RNA extracted from PBMCs. A further study also used this sample, focusing on T cells in Graves' hyperthyroidism and ophthalmopathy.

The sample was peripheral blood mononuclear cells (PBMCs), taken at new diagnosis, from a patient treated with antithyroid drugs. These receptors originate from a woman younger than 30 with Graves disease.

This clonotype was observed a handful of times. The rearrangement links TRBV24-1 to TRBJ2-1, with TRBD2 matching 7 bases. Germline values: CDR1 KGHDR, CDR2 SFDVKD. V dropped 3 bases and J dropped 2; count of bases not matched to a gene: 12. The CDR3 is 18 residues long. The CDR3 loop reads CATSDPKSGLVPYNEQFF. The CDR3 DNA reads TGTGCCACCAGTGATCCTAAGAGTGGACTAGTGCCCTACAATGAGCAGTTCTTC.

This clonotype was recorded many times. This chain connects TRBV18 to TRBJ2-7; D may correspond to TRBD1 or TRBD2 (5 bases each). This CDR3 is built from 13 residues. V lost 2 bases, J lost 3 bases, and 8 bases lay in between. Germline V gene lookup returns CDR1 KGHSH and CDR2 LQKENI. CDR3: CASSPGAGYEQYF. For the CDR3, the DNA is TGTGCCAGCTCACCAGGGGCGGGCTACGAGCAGTACTTC.

This chain links TRBV20-1 with TRBJ2-5; maybe TRBD2 (6 bases). This CDR3 is built from 16 residues. Trimming shortened V by 6 bases and J by 7 bases, and 27 bases separated the two germline ends. In germline, CDR1 is DFQATT, CDR2 SNEGSKA (reference sequence). The DNA of the CDR3 is TGCAGTGCCGTGCCGGGACTCCTACTCCCGGGGGTGACCCAGTACTTC. It encodes CSAVPGLLLPGVTQYF.

This clonotype was detected ten times or more. This chain uses TRBV11-2 with TRBJ1-2; unclear D gene. Trimming pared 5 bases from V and 4 bases from J, leaving 14 bases between. This CDR3 has 14 residues. CDR1 and CDR2 (germline): SGHAT, FQNNGV. CDR3: CASSPQGNSYGYTF. CDR3 nucleotides: TGTGCCAGCAGCCCCCAAGGGAACAGCTATGGCTACACCTTC.

This clonotype occurred many times. This chain uses TRBV5-1 with TRBJ2-1; the match to TRBD2 covers 11 bases. With V trimmed by 4 bases and J by 5 bases, 14 bases remained unmatched. The germline CDR1 and CDR2 sequences are SGHRS and YFSETQ. CDR3 length: 18 amino acids. CDR3 sequence reads: CASSRQGASGRQNNEQFF. The DNA for the CDR3 is TGCGCCAGCAGCCGACAAGGGGCTAGCGGGAGGCAGAACAATGAGCAGTTCTTC.

On this clonotype: A single base separates this from a much larger clone, so it may be a read error. The rearrangement links TRBV30 to TRBJ2-3, with 8 bases matching TRBD1. J was trimmed by 1 base and V by 0 bases; bases with no gene match: 3. There are 15 residues in the CDR3. Germline V gives CDR1 GTSNPN, CDR2 SVGIG (reference sequence). Written as DNA, the CDR3 is TGTGCCTGGAGTGTAGTGGGACAGGGCACAGATACGCAGTATTTT. This translates into CAWSVVGQGTDTQYF.

This clonotype was counted ten times or more. Compared with germline, one end of the junction differs, possibly owing to a read error. The chain carries TRBV5-1 and TRBJ2-1, with D unclear. CDR3 length: 14 residues. Germline V gene data show CDR1 as SGHRS and CDR2 as YFSETQ. The chain's CDR3 is CASSLVGGYNEQFF. CDR3 nucleotides: TGTGCCAGCAGCTTAGTAGGCGGCTACAATGAGCAGTTCTTC.

The chain is built from TRBV20-1 and TRBJ2-5; 7 positions agree with TRBD1. The CDR3 is 15 amino acids. The germline V gene encodes CDR1 DFQATT and CDR2 SNEGSKA (reference sequence). The V gene end was trimmed by 4 bases and the J gene end by 5 bases; junction bases not matched to a gene: 13. CDR3 amino acids: CSAMTRETGSETQYF. DNA for the CDR3: TGCAGTGCTATGACGCGCGAGACAGGGAGCGAGACCCAGTACTTC.

This chain links TRBV7-2 with TRBJ1-2; 8 bases map to TRBD1. Losses at the gene ends were 4 bases for V and 4 bases for J; bases not matched to a gene: 5. The germline V gene has CDR1 SGHTA and CDR2 FQGNSA. The CDR3 covers 14 residues. Written as DNA, the CDR3 is TGTGCCAGCAGCTCGGCTACAGGGGGCTATGGCTACACCTTC. Protein: CASSSATGGYGYTF.

At least ten counts were recorded for this clonotype. The chain is built from TRBV29-1 and TRBJ2-7, with D perhaps matching TRBD1 (6 bases). The germline V gene has CDR1 SQVTM and CDR2 ANQGSEA. The CDR3 loop spans 12 amino acids. The V and J ends lost 7 bases and 6 bases respectively, with 16 bases between them. The CDR3 DNA follows: TGCAGCGCGGTGAGAGGGGGTATCGAGCAGTACTTC. This codes for CSAVRGGIEQYF.

This clonotype was seen a few times. The V call is TRBV4-2, the J call TRBJ2-3, with D perhaps TRBD2 (5 bases). CDR3 length: 17 amino acids. From germline, CDR1 is LGHNA and CDR2 YNFKEQ. Between the trimmed V and J ends, which lost 2 bases and 1 base, there was a span of 16 bases. The DNA for the CDR3 is TGTGCCAGCAGCCAAAAGCGGCCGTGGGTTGGCACAGATACGCAGTATTTT. Protein product: CASSQKRPWVGTDTQYF.

About this clonotype: A much larger clone lies one base from this, so it may be a read error. No conserved phenylalanine or tryptophan ends this CDR3, so it is likely a read error. The V gene is TRBV7-9, the J gene TRBJ1-1; 11 bases match TRBD1. Germline V gives CDR1 SEHNR, CDR2 FQNEAQ (reference sequence). The CDR3 contains 15 residues. Trimming at V came to 5 bases and at J to 5 bases, leaving 7 bases not matched to a gene. In DNA form, the CDR3 reads TGTGCCAGCAGCGAAGGGACAGGGGGTCGGACTGAAGCTTTCCTT. Protein: CASSEGTGGRTEAFL.

This clonotype occurred a few times. Since the CDR3 does not end with the conserved phenylalanine or tryptophan, this likely comes from a read error. The CDR3 protein is CASSIAGEGYEQFL. The CDR3 coding sequence is TGTGCCAGCAGTATAGCGGGGGAAGGGTATGAGCAGTTCCTC. The J gene is TRBJ2-1, the V gene TRBV2; 9 bases are shared with TRBD2. After removal of 5 bases from V and 8 bases from J, the junction contained 7 bases not matched to a gene. The CDR3 length is 14 residues. From germline, CDR1 is SNHLY and CDR2 FYNNEI.

Points on this clonotype: A far larger clone is only one base removed, so a read error is likely. This chain connects TRBV12-3 or TRBV12-4 to TRBJ2-3; D is ambiguous. There are 11 residues in the CDR3. The CDR3 sequence is CASSLTIAQSF. The CDR3 bases are TGTGCCAGCAGTTTGACAATCGCGCAGTCCTTC.

This clonotype was counted a few times. The chain employs TRBV11-2 and TRBJ1-1, with D unresolved. In germline, CDR1 is SGHAT, CDR2 FQNNGV. V was shortened by 11 bases and J by 4 bases, with 23 bases between the two germline ends. The length of the CDR3 is 15 residues. The chain's CDR3 is CAWSVSRHGGTEAFF. CDR3 DNA: TGTGCCTGGAGTGTAAGTCGACACGGCGGCACTGAAGCTTTCTTT. The whole variable domain, filled in from reference TRBV11-2 and TRBJ1-1, reads EAGVAQSPRYKIIEKRQSVAFWCNPISGHATLYWYQQILGQGPKLLIQFQNNGVVDDSQLPKDRFSAERLKGVDSTLKIQPAKLEDSAVYLCAWSVSRHGGTEAFFGQGTRLTVV.

J is TRBJ2-1 and V is TRBV14, with TRBD2 as a possible D gene (5 bases). Looked up from germline, CDR1 is SGHDN and CDR2 is FVKESK. Trimming pared 0 bases from V and 3 bases from J, leaving 15 bases between. The CDR3 covers 17 residues. This CDR3 is CASSQDVTGSLYNEQFF. Here the CDR3 DNA reads TGTGCCAGCAGCCAAGATGTAACGGGATCCCTCTACAATGAGCAGTTCTTC.

The gene calls are TRBV7-8 and TRBJ1-3; D not certain. The CDR3 runs 18 residues. The V gene lost 4 bases and the J gene lost 0 bases, with 19 bases spanning the gap. From germline, CDR1 is SGHVS and CDR2 FQNEAQ. The CDR3 loop reads CASSSPRGSGHSGNTIYF. The CDR3 DNA is TGTGCCAGCAGCTCACCCCGTGGGTCCGGTCACTCTGGAAACACCATATATTTT.

This clonotype came up many times. This chain links TRBV20-1 with TRBJ1-1; tentative D call: TRBD1 (5 bases). The CDR3 contains 12 residues. V was cut by 2 bases and J by 6 bases, with 10 bases left in between. CDR1 and CDR2 (germline): DFQATT, SNEGSKA (reference sequence). The DNA of the CDR3 is TGCAGTGCTAGAAAGAGGGGATCTGAAGCTTTCTTT. Translation: CSARKRGSEAFF.

This clonotype is a singleton in its sample. Possible read error: a much larger clone is one base away. This sequence joins TRBV18 and TRBJ2-5; possible D gene TRBD1, 6 bases. V was cut by 1 base and J by 1 base, with 19 bases left in between. CDR3 size: 18 residues. Germline-derived CDR1 and CDR2 are KGHSH and LQKENI. CDR3 nucleotides: TGTGCCAGCTCACCACGCCCCTCCCCGGGACACCTCCAAGAGACCCAGTACTTC. The encoded protein is CASSPRPSPGHLQETQYF.

CDR3 region: CASSLAYIPSYNEQFF. The CDR3 DNA reads TGTGCCAGCAGCTTAGCTTACATTCCCTCCTACAATGAGCAGTTCTTC. The rearrangement joins TRBV11-3 to TRBJ2-1; D ambiguous. The CDR3 contains 16 residues. The V end lost 1 base, the J end lost 0 bases, and 10 bases lay between the germline ends. The germline CDR1 and CDR2 sequences are SGHNT and YENEEA.

The chain couples TRBV19 to TRBJ1-2; 7 nucleotides line up with TRBD1. The CDR3 is 14 amino acids. CDR1 is LNHDA, CDR2 SQIVND, per germline (reference sequence). With 5 bases clipped from V and 1 base from J, the junction kept 4 bases outside the gene matches. CDR3 sequence (DNA): TGTGCCAGTAGTGACCAGGGGGTTAACTATGGCTACACCTTC. Its translation is CASSDQGVNYGYTF.

This clonotype was observed many times. The chain uses TRBV5-1 and TRBJ2-1; no clear D gene. The CDR3 length is 11 residues. Trimming removed 4 bases at V and 8 bases at J, with 7 bases between. Germline V gene data show CDR1 as SGHRS and CDR2 as YFSETQ. The DNA for the CDR3 is TGCGCCAGCAGCCAGCCCCATGAGCAGTTCTTC. It encodes CASSQPHEQFF.

In this sample, this clonotype turned up many times. This rearrangement joins TRBV5-5 to TRBJ2-5; D perhaps matches TRBD1 (8 bases). The length of the CDR3 is 17 residues. Trimming left V 3 bases short and J 4 bases short, with 22 bases between. Germline CDR1 SGHKS, CDR2 YYEKEE (reference sequence). CDR3 DNA sequence: TGTGCCAGCAGCTCTGCGATGGGAGGGACAGGTCGAGAGACCCAGTACTTC. This codes for CASSSAMGGTGRETQYF.

This clonotype was recorded many times. The J gene is TRBJ2-5, the V gene TRBV5-5; weak D call: TRBD2 (6 bases). From germline, CDR1 is SGHKS and CDR2 YYEKEE (reference sequence). This CDR3 has 17 amino acids. Trimming left V 1 base short and J 2 bases short, with 18 bases between. CDR3 region: CASSLPGGVAVQETQYF. The CDR3 DNA reads TGTGCCAGCAGCTTGCCGGGTGGGGTAGCGGTTCAAGAGACCCAGTACTTC. The full variable domain, with the rest looked up from reference TRBV5-5 and TRBJ2-5, is DAGVTQSPTHLIKTRGQQVTLRCSPISGHKSVSWYQQVLGQGPQFIFQYYEKEERGRGNFPDRFSARQFPNYSSELNVNALLLGDSALYLCASSLPGGVAVQETQYFGPGTRLLVL.

This clonotype was detected many times. The chain combines TRBV20-1 with TRBJ1-5; TRBD1 matches 12 bases. The CDR3 loop spans 15 amino acids. Trimming took 6 bases from V and 5 from J; bases not matched to a gene: 8. The germline gives CDR1 DFQATT, CDR2 SNEGSKA (reference sequence). CDR3 DNA: TGCAGTGCAGCCAAGGGACAGGGGGCTTATCAGCCCCAGCATTTT. Protein product: CSAAKGQGAYQPQHF.

This clonotype was observed at least ten times. This chain uses TRBV27 with TRBJ2-7, with TRBD1 matching 12 bases. Germline assignment: CDR1 MNHEY and CDR2 SMNVEV (reference sequence). The V and J ends lost 5 bases and 1 base, in that order; junction bases with no gene match: 18. The CDR3 is 20 amino acids. As DNA, the CDR3 is TGTGCCAGCAGTCCGCATGTCCCGGGACAGGGGGCGGCCTTTTCCTACGAGCAGTACTTC. It is translated as CASSPHVPGQGAAFSYEQYF.

This clonotype has ten or more counts. V and J are TRBV19 and TRBJ1-1; D uncertain. Trimming removed 4 bases from V and 4 bases from J, with 7 bases in between. The germline V gene encodes CDR1 LNHDA and CDR2 SQIVND (reference sequence). The CDR3 covers 12 residues. The CDR3 DNA reads TGTGCCAGTAGTAGGCGGCTCACTGAAGCTTTCTTT. Translating it yields CASSRRLTEAFF.